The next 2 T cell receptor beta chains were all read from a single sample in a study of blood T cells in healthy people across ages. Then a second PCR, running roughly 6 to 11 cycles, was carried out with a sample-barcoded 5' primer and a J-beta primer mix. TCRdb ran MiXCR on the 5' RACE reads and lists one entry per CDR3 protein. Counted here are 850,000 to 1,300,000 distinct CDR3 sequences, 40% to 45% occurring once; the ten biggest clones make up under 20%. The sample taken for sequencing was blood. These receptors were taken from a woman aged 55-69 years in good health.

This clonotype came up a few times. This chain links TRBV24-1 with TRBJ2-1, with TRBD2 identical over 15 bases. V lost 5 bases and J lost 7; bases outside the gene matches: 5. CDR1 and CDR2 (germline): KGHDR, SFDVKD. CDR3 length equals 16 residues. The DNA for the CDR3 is TGTGCCACCAGTGTTCCCGGGACTAGCGGGAGGAATGAGCAGTTCTTC. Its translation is CATSVPGTSGRNEQFF.

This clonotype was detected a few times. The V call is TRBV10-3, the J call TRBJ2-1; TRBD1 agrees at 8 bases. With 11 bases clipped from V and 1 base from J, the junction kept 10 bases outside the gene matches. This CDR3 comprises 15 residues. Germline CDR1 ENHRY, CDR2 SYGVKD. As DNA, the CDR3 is TGTGCCCTTGGGCAGGGGGCCTCATCCTACAATGAGCAGTTCTTC. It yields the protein CALGQGASSYNEQFF.